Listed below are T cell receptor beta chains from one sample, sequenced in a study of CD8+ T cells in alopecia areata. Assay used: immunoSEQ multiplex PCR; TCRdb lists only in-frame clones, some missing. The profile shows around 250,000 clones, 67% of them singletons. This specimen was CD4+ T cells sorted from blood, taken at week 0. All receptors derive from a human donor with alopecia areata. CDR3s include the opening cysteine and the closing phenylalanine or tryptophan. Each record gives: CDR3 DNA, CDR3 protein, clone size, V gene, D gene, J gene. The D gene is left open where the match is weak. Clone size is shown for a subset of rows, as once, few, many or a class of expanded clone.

TGTGCCAGCAGCGAAACCCAGGGAGGGGCGGGCTACACCTTC CASSETQGGAGYTF - TRBV2 - TRBJ1-2
TGTGCCAGCAGTGAGGTCGGAGGGGTTGCGGGCTACACCTTC CASSEVGGVAGYTF few TRBV2 - TRBJ1-2
TGTGCCAGCAGCACCCTGACTCTAGAGACCCAGTACTTC CASSTLTLETQYF - TRBV5-6 - TRBJ2-5
TGTGCCTGGAGTGTACCCCGGGGCACTGAAGCTTTCTTT CAWSVPRGTEAFF - TRBV30 - TRBJ1-1
TGTGCCTGTTCGACAGGGGGCGGGGAGCAGTACTTC CACSTGGGEQYF - TRBV30 TRBD1 TRBJ2-7
TGTGCCAGCAGCCCTTCGGACAGGCGTCTTAGCACAGATACGCAGTATTTT CASSPSDRRLSTDTQYF once TRBV7-9 TRBD1 TRBJ2-3
TGCGCCAGCAGCTCCGGGACAGCCCAAGAGACCCAGTACTTC CASSSGTAQETQYF few TRBV5-1 TRBD1 TRBJ2-5
TGTGCCATCAGGGAGCGGGGGGACACCGGGGAGCTGTTTTTT CAIRERGDTGELFF - TRBV10-3 TRBD2 TRBJ2-2
TGTGCCAGCAGCGTAGGGCAGGGGTACTTCTATGGCTACACCTTC CASSVGQGYFYGYTF once TRBV9 - TRBJ1-2
TGCAGCGTCTCCTCCTTGAATGAGCAGTTCTTC CSVSSLNEQFF few TRBV29-1 - TRBJ2-1
TGTGCCTGGGAGACTCGCAGGGATCGGTCCTACAATGAGCAGTTCTTC CAWETRRDRSYNEQFF - TRBV30 - TRBJ2-1
TGCAGCTTCTGGGGGGACAACCATGAAGCTTTCTTT CSFWGDNHEAFF - TRBV29-1 - TRBJ1-1
TGTGCCAGTAGTGCCCGGACGATCTATGGCTACACCTTC CASSARTIYGYTF few TRBV19 - TRBJ1-2
TGCAGCGTTGGGGCAGGGATGAACACTGAAGCTTTCTTT CSVGAGMNTEAFF - TRBV29-1 - TRBJ1-1
TGTGCCTGGAATGGCAGGGGGCGTAGCAATCAGCCCCAGCATTTT CAWNGRGRSNQPQHF few TRBV30 TRBD1 TRBJ1-5
TGTGCCTGGAGCTATAGCGGGTCCTACGAGCAGTACTTC CAWSYSGSYEQYF - TRBV30 TRBD2 TRBJ2-7
TGCGCCAGCAGCCCGGACAGGAACTATGGCTACACCTTC CASSPDRNYGYTF few TRBV5-1 TRBD1 TRBJ1-2
TGTGCCAGCAGCGTATGGTCAAGCTCCTACAATGAGCAGTTCTTC CASSVWSSSYNEQFF - TRBV9 - TRBJ2-1
TGTGCCAGCAGTGACCGGGGGGAGACCCAGTACTTC CASSDRGETQYF - TRBV2 - TRBJ2-5
TGTGCCTGGAATAACAGGGGCTCACCCAGTAATTCCTACGAGCAGTACTTC CAWNNRGSPSNSYEQYF - TRBV30 TRBD1 TRBJ2-7
TGTGCCTGGAGCGACAGATACAATCAGCCCCAGCATTTT CAWSDRYNQPQHF once TRBV30 - TRBJ1-5
TGCAGCGTCAGGTTCAACTACGAGCAGTACTTC CSVRFNYEQYF - TRBV29-1 - TRBJ2-7
TGTGCCATCAGTTCGGAAGGGGGCCGCAGTGAGCAGTTCTTC CAISSEGGRSEQFF - TRBV10-3 TRBD1 TRBJ2-1
TGTGCCAGCAGTTTCGAAGGAAGGTGGGATACGCAGTATTTT CASSFEGRWDTQYF few TRBV27 - TRBJ2-3
TGTGCCAGCAGATCGGACAGAATCACTTCACCCCTCCACTTT CASRSDRITSPLHF few TRBV6-5 - TRBJ1-6
TGCGCTACCTCCGACCAAGAGACCCAGTACTTC CATSDQETQYF few TRBV10-2 - TRBJ2-5
TGTGCCAGCAGCTTCCCAAACTATGGCTACACCTTC CASSFPNYGYTF - TRBV5-6 - TRBJ1-2
TGCGCCAGCAGTCAAGGGGGAAAGGAAGAGACCCAGTACTTC CASSQGGKEETQYF - TRBV23-1 - TRBJ2-5
TGTGCCAGCAGGAGAGTGGGAAACACCATATATTTT CASRRVGNTIYF - TRBV2 - TRBJ1-3
TGTGCCACCAGCGGTCATGCTAGGGAGCAGTACTTC CATSGHAREQYF - TRBV15 - TRBJ2-7
TGTGCCTGGAGCCAGACCCCCCGGTCACCCCTCCACTTT CAWSQTPRSPLHF - TRBV30 - TRBJ1-6
TGCAGCGTTGGGGCCGGACAGGGCCGACTGTTTTTT CSVGAGQGRLFF - TRBV29-1 TRBD1 TRBJ1-4
TGCAGCGTTGGGACGTCGAAGGCGTATGGCTACACCTTC CSVGTSKAYGYTF few TRBV29-1 - TRBJ1-2
TGCGCCAGCAGCCAACAAAGACAGCAAGAGACCCAGTACTTC CASSQQRQQETQYF - TRBV4-1 - TRBJ2-5
TGTGCCTGGAGTCCGAGGGGAAACACCATATATTTT CAWSPRGNTIYF few TRBV30 - TRBJ1-3
TGCGCCAGCAGCCTCCTACCCTCTGGGGCCAACGTCCTGACTTTC CASSLLPSGANVLTF few TRBV4-1 - TRBJ2-6
TGTGCCTGGACTAGCGGGGGCACAGATACGCAGTATTTT CAWTSGGTDTQYF - TRBV30 TRBD2 TRBJ2-3
TGTGCCAGCACACGACAGGGTTTGCGTGGCTACACCTTC CASTRQGLRGYTF - TRBV6-5 TRBD1 TRBJ1-2
TGTGCCATCAGTGAGCCGACAGGGGCAGAGACCCAGTACTTC CAISEPTGAETQYF - TRBV10-3 TRBD1 TRBJ2-5
TGTGCCAGCAGCCAGGGGCTCGGGATTGAAGCTTTCTTT CASSQGLGIEAFF - TRBV25-1 - TRBJ1-1
TGTGCCTGGAGCGCACTCTACACCATATATTTT CAWSALYTIYF - TRBV30 - TRBJ1-3
TGTGCCAGTAGTATTCCGGACAGTTATAGCAATCAGCCCCAGCATTTT CASSIPDSYSNQPQHF - TRBV19 - TRBJ1-5
TGTGCCAGCAGCTTGGGAAAGTCAGATACGCAGTATTTT CASSLGKSDTQYF once TRBV7-2 - TRBJ2-3
TGTGCCAGCAGCCCAGACATTTCCCACTACTATGGCTACACCTTC CASSPDISHYYGYTF few TRBV7-2 - TRBJ1-2
TGTGCCAGCAGCTCCGGACAGGGGAACATTCAGTACTTC CASSSGQGNIQYF - TRBV7-9 TRBD1 TRBJ2-4
TGTGCCATCAGTGAACGGGGGGACAGATCCTACAATGAGCAGTTCTTC CAISERGDRSYNEQFF - TRBV10-3 - TRBJ2-1
TGCAGCGCCCTAGGGTTATCTGGAAACACCATATATTTT CSALGLSGNTIYF - TRBV29-1 - TRBJ1-3
TGCGCCAGCAGCCAAGATTTGGGGGGGTACACTGAAGCTTTCTTT CASSQDLGGYTEAFF - TRBV4-3 - TRBJ1-1
TGTGCCAGCAGCCCAGGCGCAGGGGGACGTCAGCAGTTCTTC CASSPGAGGRQQFF few TRBV6-5 TRBD1 TRBJ2-1
TGTGCCTGGAGTGGCCAGACAGCCTCAGCGAACATTCAGTACTTC CAWSGQTASANIQYF - TRBV30 - TRBJ2-4
TGCGCCAGCAGCCGCAGGGGGGACTATAATTCACCCCTCCACTTT CASSRRGDYNSPLHF - TRBV4-1 TRBD1 TRBJ1-6